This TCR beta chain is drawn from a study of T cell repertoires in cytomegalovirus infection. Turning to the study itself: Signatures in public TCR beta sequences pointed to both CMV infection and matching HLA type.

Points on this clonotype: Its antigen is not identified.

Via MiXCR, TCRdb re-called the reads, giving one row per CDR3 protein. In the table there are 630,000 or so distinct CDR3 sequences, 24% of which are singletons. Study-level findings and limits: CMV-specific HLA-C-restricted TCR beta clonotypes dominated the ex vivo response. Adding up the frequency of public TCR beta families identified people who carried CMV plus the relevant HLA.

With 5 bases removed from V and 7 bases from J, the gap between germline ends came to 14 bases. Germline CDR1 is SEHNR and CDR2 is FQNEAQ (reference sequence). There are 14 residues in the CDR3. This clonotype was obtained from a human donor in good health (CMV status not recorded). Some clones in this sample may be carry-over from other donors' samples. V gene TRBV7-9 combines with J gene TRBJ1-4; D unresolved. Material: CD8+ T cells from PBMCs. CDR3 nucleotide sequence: TGTGCCAGCAGCCCCGGTCATGGACTTGAAAAACTGTTTTTT. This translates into CASSPGHGLEKLFF.